These 31 T cell receptor beta chains were all obtained from the same sample, sequenced in a study of T cell repertoires in cytomegalovirus infection. For these receptors, no antigen is known. From the reads, TCRdb called clonotypes with MiXCR, one entry per CDR3 protein. This table has under 90,000 distinct CDR3 sequences, approximately 45% appearing once. Sample: CD8+ T cells from cultured PBMCs, taken from culture after CMV antigen stimulation. The receptors were gathered from a human donor in good health (CMV status not recorded). Some clones in this sample may be carry-over from other donors' samples.

This clonotype was recorded at least ten times. This rearrangement joins TRBV7-2 to TRBJ1-2; D not resolved. CDR1 and CDR2 from the germline V gene are SGHTA and FQGNSA. Trimming left V 1 base short and J 3 bases short, with 6 bases between. CDR3 length: 13 residues. In DNA form, the CDR3 reads TGTGCCAGCAGCTTAGGGCAGTACTATGGCTACACCTTC. It yields the protein CASSLGQYYGYTF. Variable domain in full (rest from reference TRBV7-2 and TRBJ1-2): GAGVSQSPSNKVTEKGKDVELRCDPISGHTALYWYRQSLGQGLEFLIYFQGNSAPDKSGLPSDRFSAERTGGSVSTLTIQRTQQEDSAVYLCASSLGQYYGYTFGSGTRLTVV.

This sequence joins TRBV6-5 and TRBJ2-7; D gene uncertain. V lost 0 bases and J lost 1, with 7 bases in between. The CDR3 is 14 amino acids. Germline values: CDR1 MNHEY, CDR2 SVGAGI. The CDR3 is CASSYSKGSYEQYF. CDR3 in DNA: TGTGCCAGCAGTTACTCGAAAGGGTCCTACGAGCAGTACTTC.

This clonotype was seen only a few times. The chain employs TRBV19 and TRBJ2-1; 9 bases map to TRBD1. Germline values: CDR1 LNHDA, CDR2 SQIVND (reference sequence). The CDR3 sequence is 15 residues long. Germline trimming cut 7 bases from V and 3 bases from J; bases unmatched to any gene: 7. The CDR3 reads CASTNRQGGYNEQFF. For the CDR3, the DNA is TGTGCCAGTACTAACCGACAGGGGGGCTACAATGAGCAGTTCTTC.

The chain is built from TRBV7-7 and TRBJ2-2; D is uncertain. The CDR3 is made up of 14 amino acids. V was shortened by 1 base and J by 0 bases, with 3 bases between the two germline ends. CDR1 and CDR2 from the germline V gene are SSHAT and FNYEAQ (reference sequence). CDR3 sequence reads: CASSLEPNTGELFF. The CDR3 DNA is TGTGCCAGCAGCTTAGAACCGAACACCGGGGAGCTGTTTTTT.

The chain combines TRBV28 with TRBJ2-3; 8 nucleotides align to TRBD2. Germline CDR1 MDHEN, CDR2 SYDVKM. The CDR3 has 17 amino acids. J gave up 1 base and V 5 bases, and 11 bases lay outside the gene matches. This chain's CDR3 is CASSIPYSGDGTDTQYF. The CDR3 DNA follows: TGTGCCAGCAGTATACCGTATAGCGGGGACGGCACAGATACGCAGTATTTT.

In its sample, this clonotype was seen a few times. V is TRBV7-9 and J is TRBJ1-2, with 7 nucleotides matching TRBD1. The junction had 10 bases not matched to a gene; V was cut back by 5 bases and J by 4 bases. CDR1 is SEHNR, CDR2 FQNEAQ, per germline (reference sequence). The CDR3 consists of 15 residues. The CDR3 loop is CASSPAGTAAYGYTF. CDR3 in DNA: TGTGCCAGCAGCCCCGCCGGGACAGCCGCCTATGGCTACACCTTC.

The chain joins TRBV7-2 to TRBJ2-7; no reliable D call. The CDR3 contains 11 residues. Trimming cost V 2 bases and J 7 bases, with 6 bases left between them. The V gene's germline CDR1 is SGHTA and CDR2 FQGNSA. The CDR3 sequence is CASSLSREQYF. The DNA for the CDR3 is TGTGCCAGCAGCTTAAGCAGGGAGCAGTACTTC.

This clonotype was detected a few times. This sequence joins TRBV10-3 and TRBJ2-1; a possible D gene is TRBD1 (5 bases). Trimming cost V 3 bases and J 0 bases, with 12 bases left between them. Germline CDR1 ENHRY, CDR2 SYGVKD. The CDR3 is made up of 16 amino acids. The DNA for the CDR3 is TGTGCCATCAGTGACAAGGGGTTAAGCTCCTACAATGAGCAGTTCTTC. Translation gives CAISDKGLSSYNEQFF.

This clonotype was counted only a few times. The chain carries TRBV28 and TRBJ2-3; 14 bases are shared with TRBD2. The CDR3 is 20 residues long. Germline V gives CDR1 MDHEN, CDR2 SYDVKM. V lost 5 bases and J lost 1; bases outside the gene matches: 14. The CDR3 is CASSPRLAGGPSPGTDTQYF. CDR3 nucleotides: TGTGCCAGCAGTCCACGACTAGCGGGAGGGCCTTCACCGGGCACAGATACGCAGTATTTT. The variable domain in full, with the rest retrieved from reference TRBV28 and TRBJ2-3, is DVKVTQSSRYLVKRTGEKVFLECVQDMDHENMFWYRQDPGLGLRLIYFSYDVKMKEKGDIPEGYSVSREKKERFSLILESASTNQTSMYLCASSPRLAGGPSPGTDTQYFGPGTRLTVL.

This clonotype came up a few times. The chain joins TRBV7-8 to TRBJ1-5; D unclear. The CDR3 spans 14 residues. Trimming removed 3 bases from V and 5 bases from J, with 11 bases in between. Looked up from germline, CDR1 is SGHVS and CDR2 is FQNEAQ. CDR3 loop: CASSFKGPHQPQHF. The DNA of the CDR3 is TGTGCCAGCAGCTTCAAAGGGCCCCATCAGCCCCAGCATTTT. Complete variable domain (other parts from reference TRBV7-8 and TRBJ1-5): GAGVSQSPRYKVAKRGQDVALRCDPISGHVSLFWYQQALGQGPEFLTYFQNEAQLDKSGLPSDRFFAERPEGSVSTLKIQRTQQEDSAVYLCASSFKGPHQPQHFGDGTRLSIL.

The chain has TRBV6-5 and TRBJ1-1, with D perhaps TRBD1 (5 bases). Between the trimmed V and J ends, which lost 2 bases and 3 bases, there was a span of 10 bases. CDR3 length equals 14 residues. Per germline, CDR1 MNHEY and CDR2 SVGAGI. The CDR3 DNA sequence: TGTGCCAGCAGTTACGGCCAGGGAGACACTGAAGCTTTCTTT. It yields the protein CASSYGQGDTEAFF.

The sample holds a few counts of this clonotype. This chain connects TRBV12-3 or TRBV12-4 to TRBJ1-6; 7 bases are shared with TRBD1. J lost 9 bases, V lost 7 bases, and 12 bases had no gene match. The CDR3 runs 15 residues. This chain's CDR3 is CASTQIGDRSSPLHF. The CDR3 DNA reads as TGTGCCAGCACCCAAATTGGGGACAGATCTTCACCCCTCCACTTT.

The V and J genes are TRBV20-1 and TRBJ2-5; perhaps D is TRBD1 or TRBD2 (5 bases each). The CDR3 extends over 12 amino acids. Trimming pared 3 bases from V and 5 bases from J, leaving 10 bases between. Germline CDR1 DFQATT, CDR2 SNEGSKA (reference sequence). This chain's CDR3 is CSARRGTETQYF. As DNA, the CDR3 is TGCAGTGCTAGGAGGGGTACCGAGACCCAGTACTTC.

This chain connects TRBV6-8 to TRBJ1-1, with D possibly matching TRBD1 (5 bases). This CDR3 has 14 residues. Germline CDR1 reads MNHGY; CDR2 reads SAAAGT. Trimming cost V 5 bases and J 3 bases, with 13 bases left between them. The CDR3 loop reads CASSVFLGDTEAFF. The CDR3 DNA reads as TGTGCCAGCAGTGTGTTCCTGGGGGACACTGAAGCTTTCTTT.

In nucleotides, the CDR3 is TGTGCCAGCAGGTCGGACCCCGGAAACACCGGGGAGCTGTTTTTT. It is translated as CASRSDPGNTGELFF. The genes are TRBV2 and TRBJ2-2; D gene uncertain. This CDR3 comprises 15 residues. CDR1 is SNHLY and CDR2 is FYNNEI in the germline V gene. Trimming removed 6 bases from V and 2 bases from J, with 13 bases in between. Full variable domain (rest looked up from reference TRBV2 and TRBJ2-2): EPEVTQTPSHQVTQMGQEVILRCVPISNHLYFYWYRQILGQKVEFLVSFYNNEISEKSEIFDDQFSVERPDGSNFTLKIRSTKLEDSAMYFCASRSDPGNTGELFFGEGSRLTVL.

This clonotype is a singleton in its sample. Written as DNA, the CDR3 is TGTGCCAGCAGTTTAGCCGCTCAGAGGGTAGCCCAGTACTTC. It specifies CASSLAAQRVAQYF. The J gene is TRBJ2-5, the V gene TRBV27, with D possibly TRBD2 on 5 matching bases. The CDR3 covers 14 residues. Germline lookup yields CDR1 MNHEY and CDR2 SMNVEV (reference sequence). V lost 2 bases to trimming and J lost 9 bases, with 16 bases between them.

The chain links TRBV7-2 to TRBJ2-3; 7 bases are shared with TRBD2. Germline V gives CDR1 SGHTA, CDR2 FQGNSA. This CDR3 comprises 16 residues. J was trimmed by 7 bases and V by 6 bases; bases with no gene match: 16. CDR3 in DNA: TGTGCCAGCAGTCTCATAATAGCGGGCGGGGGATATACGCAGTATTTT. This encodes CASSLIIAGGGYTQYF.

The chain has TRBV27 and TRBJ2-1, with TRBD1 identical over 7 bases. The CDR3 has 15 amino acids. Germline lookup yields CDR1 MNHEY and CDR2 SMNVEV (reference sequence). The J segment lost 1 base and the V segment lost 4 bases, leaving 4 bases of the junction unmatched. The CDR3 region is CASSSPGQSYNEQFF. The CDR3 DNA is TGTGCCAGCAGTTCGCCGGGACAGTCCTACAATGAGCAGTTCTTC.

This clonotype was recorded many times. The chain has TRBV7-8 and TRBJ1-3, with 7 bases lining up with TRBD1. CDR3 length: 15 amino acids. J gave up 0 bases and V 5 bases, and 4 bases lay outside the gene matches. In germline, CDR1 is SGHVS, CDR2 FQNEAQ. CDR3 loop: CASSLTGLSGNTIYF. The CDR3 DNA follows: TGTGCCAGCAGCCTGACAGGGCTCTCTGGAAACACCATATATTTT.

This clonotype was counted between two and nine times. This chain joins TRBV14 and TRBJ1-3, with a weak D call TRBD1 (5 bases). The CDR3 totals 17 residues. Trimming shortened V by 1 base and J by 8 bases, and 21 bases separated the two germline ends. Germline-derived CDR1 and CDR2 are SGHDN and FVKESK. CDR3 DNA sequence: TGTGCCAGCAGCCAAGCCCCCGGGGCTTCCCGCCGTTACACCATATATTTT. This encodes CASSQAPGASRRYTIYF.

The chain carries TRBV4-1 and TRBJ2-1; 10 bases are a match to TRBD2. CDR3 length: 17 residues. J was trimmed by 6 bases and V by 2 bases; bases with no gene match: 10. The germline gives CDR1 MGHRA, CDR2 YSYEKL. CDR3 loop: CASSQRGGAGGLNEQFF. The CDR3 DNA follows: TGCGCCAGCAGCCAAAGAGGTGGAGCGGGGGGGCTCAATGAGCAGTTCTTC.

J is TRBJ2-3 and V is TRBV5-4; D gene unclear. The V gene's germline CDR1 is SGHNT and CDR2 YYREEE (reference sequence). The CDR3 is 12 amino acids. V lost 2 bases and J 6 bases, leaving 7 bases between the germline ends. CDR3 protein: CASSFSRDTQYF. In DNA form, the CDR3 reads TGTGCCAGCAGCTTTAGTAGGGATACGCAGTATTTT.

The V gene is TRBV12-3 or TRBV12-4, the J gene TRBJ2-2, with 10 bases fitting TRBD2. The CDR3 consists of 17 residues. V trimming: 6 bases; J trimming: 7 bases; junction bases outside the gene matches: 14. CDR3 sequence: CASSPLPSGRSDGELFF. In DNA form, the CDR3 reads TGTGCCAGCAGCCCCCTGCCTAGCGGGAGATCAGACGGGGAGCTGTTTTTT.

The CDR3 DNA reads TGTGCCAGCAGCCAAGAAGGGACAGGGGGTGCCGGCCGTAACGAGCAGTACTTC. The encoded protein is CASSQEGTGGAGRNEQYF. The chain recombines TRBV4-2 with TRBJ2-7, with TRBD1 matching 11 bases. With V trimmed by 0 bases and J by 5 bases, 12 bases remained unmatched. This CDR3 is built from 18 residues. The V gene's germline CDR1 is LGHNA and CDR2 YNFKEQ.

Only a few counts were recorded for this clonotype. The chain carries TRBV7-4 and TRBJ2-7; D is perhaps TRBD2 (5 bases). This CDR3 region has 12 residues. In germline, CDR1 is SGHVT, CDR2 SQSDAQ. Trimming stripped 4 bases from V and 4 bases from J, with 8 bases between. The CDR3 DNA reads TGTGCCAGCAGCTACCCGGGGTACGAGCAGTACTTC. Residues: CASSYPGYEQYF.

The chain carries TRBV6-5 and TRBJ2-1; 7 nucleotides agree with TRBD1. The CDR3 consists of 14 residues. Losses at the gene ends were 4 bases for V and 4 bases for J; bases not matched to a gene: 4. Germline V gene lookup returns CDR1 MNHEY and CDR2 SVGAGI. In DNA form, the CDR3 reads TGTGCCAGCAGTTTACAGGGGAATTACAATGAGCAGTTCTTC. Its translation is CASSLQGNYNEQFF.

The chain couples TRBV30 to TRBJ1-1; a possible D gene is TRBD1 (6 bases). The CDR3 contains 14 residues. With 0 bases removed from V and 3 bases from J, the gap between germline ends came to 11 bases. Germline CDR1 GTSNPN, CDR2 SVGIG (reference sequence). The CDR3 loop is CAWSVGEGDTEAFF. The CDR3 nucleotides read TGTGCCTGGAGTGTGGGCGAGGGGGACACTGAAGCTTTCTTT.

The chain employs TRBV5-1 and TRBJ2-7, with 7 bases identical to TRBD1. V lost 4 bases, J lost 2 bases, and 9 bases stayed unmatched. Germline V gene data show CDR1 as SGHRS and CDR2 as YFSETQ. The CDR3 consists of 15 residues. The CDR3 region is CASSDRQGRTYEQYF. The CDR3 nucleotides are TGCGCCAGCAGCGATAGACAGGGCCGAACCTACGAGCAGTACTTC. Full variable domain (missing parts from reference TRBV5-1 and TRBJ2-7): KAGVTQTPRYLIKTRGQQVTLSCSPISGHRSVSWYQQTPGQGLQFLFEYFSETQRNKGNFPGRFSGRQFSNSRSEMNVSTLELGDSALYLCASSDRQGRTYEQYFGPGTRLTVT.

The chain recombines TRBV24-1 with TRBJ2-1, with 9 bases lining up with TRBD1. The V gene's germline CDR1 is KGHDR and CDR2 SFDVKD. The CDR3 loop spans 16 amino acids. V dropped 4 bases and J dropped 7; count of bases not matched to a gene: 10. The CDR3, as DNA: TGTGCCACCAGTGAGGCCGGGACAGGGTCGAAGAATGAGCAGTTCTTC. It codes for CATSEAGTGSKNEQFF.

This chain uses TRBV11-3 with TRBJ2-1, with TRBD2 matching 8 bases. J lost 7 bases, V lost 1 base, and 6 bases had no gene match. Germline assignment: CDR1 SGHNT and CDR2 YENEEA. The CDR3 is made up of 15 amino acids. CDR3 sequence: CASSLGGSGVNEQFF. The CDR3 region has the DNA TGTGCCAGCAGCTTAGGGGGTAGCGGGGTAAATGAGCAGTTCTTC. The full variable domain, its missing parts supplied by reference TRBV11-3 and TRBJ2-1, is EAGVVQSPRYKIIEKKQPVAFWCNPISGHNTLYWYLQNLGQGPELLIRYENEEAVDDSQLPKDRFSAERLKGVDSTLKIQPAELGDSAVYLCASSLGGSGVNEQFFGPGTRLTVL.

The chain couples TRBV7-9 to TRBJ1-1; D remains unclear. The CDR3 loop spans 13 amino acids. Trimming pared 8 bases from V and 6 bases from J, leaving 16 bases between. Germline V gene lookup returns CDR1 SEHNR and CDR2 FQNEAQ (reference sequence). The CDR3 spells CASPYPPQAEAFF. CDR3 nucleotides: TGTGCCAGCCCTTACCCCCCGCAAGCTGAAGCTTTCTTT.